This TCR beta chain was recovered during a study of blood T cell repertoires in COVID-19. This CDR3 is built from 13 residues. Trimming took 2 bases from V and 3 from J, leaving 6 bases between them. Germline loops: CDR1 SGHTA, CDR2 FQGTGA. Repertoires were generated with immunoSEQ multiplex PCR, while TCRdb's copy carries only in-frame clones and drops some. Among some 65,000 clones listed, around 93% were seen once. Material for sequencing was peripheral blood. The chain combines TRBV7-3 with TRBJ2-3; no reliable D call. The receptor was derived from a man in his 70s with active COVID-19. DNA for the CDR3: TGTGCCAGCAGCTTAGGGCAAACAGATACGCAGTATTTT. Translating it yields CASSLGQTDTQYF.